These T cell receptor beta chains were read from a single sample in a study of blood T cell repertoires in COVID-19. Using immunoSEQ multiplex PCR, the repertoire was profiled, and TCRdb retains in-frame clones only, with some absent. The data contain about 300,000 clones, around 92% of them singletons. Material for sequencing was peripheral blood. These receptors originate from a woman between 25 and 40 years old with COVID-19, enrolled during active disease. Each CDR3 is given with its conserved first and last residue. D genes are given only for firm matches. Not every row has a clone size; where given, it reads once, few, many or a size class.

D: -
J: TRBJ1-1
size: -
V: TRBV6-2/TRBV6-3
DNA: TGTGCCAGCAGTGACAGACCCACTGAAGCTTTCTTT
CDR3: CASSDRPTEAFF

D: TRBD1
J: TRBJ2-3
size: -
V: TRBV2
DNA: TGTGCCAGCAGTCGGACAGGGGCGTTAGATACGCAGTATTTT
CDR3: CASSRTGALDTQYF

D: -
J: TRBJ1-2
size: -
V: TRBV4-3
DNA: TGCGCCAGCAGCCAAGAGGGGCGGGGGGTTAGTGGCTACACCTTC
CDR3: CASSQEGRGVSGYTF

D: -
J: TRBJ1-1
size: -
V: TRBV15
DNA: TGTGCCACCAACCCGCGGGGGGCGGGGAACACTGAAGCTTTCTTT
CDR3: CATNPRGAGNTEAFF

D: -
J: TRBJ2-1
size: -
V: TRBV5-6
DNA: TGTGCCAGCAGCCTAAGTCGGGGGGCGGCGAATGAGCAGTTCTTC
CDR3: CASSLSRGAANEQFF

D: -
J: TRBJ2-2
size: -
V: TRBV27
DNA: TGTGCCAGCAGAATCGGGACAGGGGAGCTGTTTTTT
CDR3: CASRIGTGELFF

D: -
J: TRBJ1-6
size: -
V: TRBV30
DNA: TGTGCCTGGACCGGAGCAGGGTTTTCACCCCTCCACTTT
CDR3: CAWTGAGFSPLHF

D: TRBD1
J: TRBJ1-2
size: once
V: TRBV28
DNA: TGTGCCAGCAGTTTGGGGGGACAGCGTTATGGCTACACCTTC
CDR3: CASSLGGQRYGYTF

D: TRBD1
J: TRBJ1-5
size: few
V: TRBV28
DNA: TGTGCCAGCAGTTTATCCCGCTGGAGGACAGGGGGATCTCAGCCCCAGCATTTT
CDR3: CASSLSRWRTGGSQPQHF

D: TRBD1
J: TRBJ2-5
size: -
V: TRBV7-6
DNA: TGTGCCAGCAGCCCCACCGGACAGGGGGGGTTTAAGACCCAGTACTTC
CDR3: CASSPTGQGGFKTQYF

D: -
J: TRBJ1-5
size: -
V: TRBV5-4
DNA: TGTGCCAGCAGCCAAAGTCCCCCCATGAGGCCCCAGCATTTT
CDR3: CASSQSPPMRPQHF

D: TRBD1
J: TRBJ1-2
size: -
V: TRBV7-8
DNA: TGTGCCAGCAGTGACAGGGTGGCACATGGCTACACCTTC
CDR3: CASSDRVAHGYTF

D: TRBD1
J: TRBJ1-2
size: -
V: TRBV18
DNA: TGTGCCAGCTCACCCGACAGGGTTTCTGGCTACACCTTC
CDR3: CASSPDRVSGYTF

D: -
J: TRBJ1-6
size: -
V: TRBV27
DNA: TGTGCCAGCAGTTTCCGGGAAAATAGCTCACCCCTCCACTTT
CDR3: CASSFRENSSPLHF

D: -
J: TRBJ2-7
size: once
V: TRBV25-1
DNA: TGTGCCAGCAGTGAGCAGGGGCGCGACGAGCAGTACTTC
CDR3: CASSEQGRDEQYF

D: -
J: TRBJ1-3
size: few
V: TRBV19
DNA: TGTGCCAGTACGGTCTCTGGAAACACCATATATTTT
CDR3: CASTVSGNTIYF

D: -
J: TRBJ1-3
size: -
V: TRBV13
DNA: TGTGCCAGCAGCTTCTCCTTGGGGCCACACTCTGGAAACACCATATATTTT
CDR3: CASSFSLGPHSGNTIYF

D: TRBD2
J: TRBJ2-3
size: -
V: TRBV10-1
DNA: TGCGCCAGCAGTGAGTCGCGGGGGACCTTGCAGTATTTT
CDR3: CASSESRGTLQYF

D: TRBD1
J: TRBJ1-5
size: -
V: TRBV15
DNA: TGTGCCACCAGCAGGGACAGGTTGGGGGGCGAGCCCCAGCATTTT
CDR3: CATSRDRLGGEPQHF

D: -
J: TRBJ1-1
size: -
V: TRBV5-1
DNA: TGCGCCAGCAGCTTGGTCGAGTACACTGAAGCTTTCTTT
CDR3: CASSLVEYTEAFF

D: TRBD1
J: TRBJ2-3
size: -
V: TRBV10-3
DNA: TGTGCCATGGGGCGACAGGGGCGAAGCACAGATACGCAGTATTTT
CDR3: CAMGRQGRSTDTQYF

D: -
J: TRBJ1-1
size: -
V: TRBV21-1
DNA: TGTGCCAGCAGCAAAGAGGACAGAACAGGATTTATGAACACTGAAGCTTTCTTT
CDR3: CASSKEDRTGFMNTEAFF

D: TRBD1
J: TRBJ2-2
size: -
V: TRBV5-5
DNA: TGTGCCAGCAGCAGTCGAGGGGGCTCGAACACCGGGGAGCTGTTTTTT
CDR3: CASSSRGGSNTGELFF

D: TRBD2
J: TRBJ2-5
size: -
V: TRBV6-5
DNA: TGTGCCAGCAGCCGGGGGGTAAACCAAGAGACCCAGTACTTC
CDR3: CASSRGVNQETQYF

D: TRBD2
J: TRBJ2-2
size: -
V: TRBV5-8
DNA: TGTGCCAGCAACGGACTAGCGGGGACAAAAAAGAGCACCGGGGAGCTGTTTTTT
CDR3: CASNGLAGTKKSTGELFF

D: -
J: TRBJ1-2
size: few
V: TRBV19
DNA: TGTGCCAGTAGTATCCCCGACATGCTCTATGGCTACACCTTC
CDR3: CASSIPDMLYGYTF

D: TRBD1
J: TRBJ1-1
size: -
V: TRBV15
DNA: TGTGCCACCAGCCGATACAGGGGCACTGAAGCTTTCTTT
CDR3: CATSRYRGTEAFF

D: -
J: TRBJ1-6
size: -
V: TRBV5-4
DNA: TGTGCCAGCAGCTGGAGGGACGGTTCAAATTCACCCCTCCACTTT
CDR3: CASSWRDGSNSPLHF

D: -
J: TRBJ2-2
size: -
V: TRBV5-1
DNA: TGCGCCAGCAGCGGAACCGGGAGAAGTAAGAACACCGGGGAGCTGTTTTTT
CDR3: CASSGTGRSKNTGELFF

D: TRBD1
J: TRBJ1-6
size: few
V: TRBV5-1
DNA: TGCGCCAGCAGCCCCACGACAGGGGAGTACAATTCACCCCTCCACTTT
CDR3: CASSPTTGEYNSPLHF

D: -
J: TRBJ1-1
size: -
V: TRBV6-2/TRBV6-3
DNA: TGTGCCAGCAGTTACTCATTAAGGACTGTGAACACTGAAGCTTTCTTT
CDR3: CASSYSLRTVNTEAFF

D: -
J: TRBJ2-5
size: -
V: TRBV6-4
DNA: TGTGCCAGCAAGAAAAAGGAGGGGGCAAAGACCCAGTACTTC
CDR3: CASKKKEGAKTQYF

D: -
J: TRBJ1-2
size: -
V: TRBV5-1
DNA: TGCGCCAGCAGCTTGGACCTTCCTGGACGGGAGCGAGACTATGGCTACACCTTC
CDR3: CASSLDLPGRERDYGYTF

D: TRBD1
J: TRBJ1-1
size: -
V: TRBV9
DNA: TGTGCCAGCGGCACAGGGACAGCAGCGACTGAAGCTTTCTTT
CDR3: CASGTGTAATEAFF

D: -
J: TRBJ2-7
size: -
V: TRBV5-5
DNA: TGTGCCAGCAGCTCCCCCCGGAGCTCCTACGAGCAGTACTTC
CDR3: CASSSPRSSYEQYF

D: TRBD2
J: TRBJ2-3
size: -
V: TRBV7-2
DNA: TGTGCCAGCAGCCCGACTAGCGGGGGTGATACGCAGTATTTT
CDR3: CASSPTSGGDTQYF

D: -
J: TRBJ2-3
size: -
V: TRBV9
DNA: TGTGCCAGCAGCGTAGCCCCGAACAGGGATATCACAGATACGCAGTATTTT
CDR3: CASSVAPNRDITDTQYF

D: -
J: TRBJ1-1
size: -
V: TRBV10-3
DNA: TGTGCCATCAGTGAGGGGGCCCGGGAAGCTTTCTTT
CDR3: CAISEGAREAFF

D: -
J: TRBJ1-4
size: once
V: TRBV10-2
DNA: TGCGCCAGCAGTTTCAGCGTTAATGAAAAACTGTTTTTT
CDR3: CASSFSVNEKLFF

D: TRBD1
J: TRBJ1-3
size: -
V: TRBV7-9
DNA: TGTGCCAGCAGCTTAGGGACAGGAGTCATCAACACCATATATTTT
CDR3: CASSLGTGVINTIYF